One sample yielded the 13 T cell receptor beta chains listed below, sequenced in a study of OX40 agonist ivuxolimab in advanced cancers. Profiled with immunoSEQ multiplex PCR; TCRdb holds only in-frame clones, not every one. The table shows more than 70,000 clones, with 65% to 90% occurring only once. Sequencing was performed on CD4+ or CD8+ T cells sorted from blood, taken in a trial of the OX40 agonist ivuxolimab. All receptors come from an adult with an advanced solid tumor such as melanoma, head and neck, liver or kidney cancer.

This clone was recorded once. The gene calls are TRBV5-4 and TRBJ1-2; TRBD1 aligns across 8 bases. With 1 base clipped from V and 5 bases from J, the junction kept 7 bases outside the gene matches. The CDR3 loop spans 15 amino acids. Germline lookup yields CDR1 SGHNT and CDR2 YYREEE (reference sequence). CDR3: CASSLTLDRGYGYTF. In DNA, the CDR3 is TGTGCCAGCAGCTTGACCCTCGACAGGGGTTATGGCTACACCTTC. Full variable domain (rest looked up from reference TRBV5-4 and TRBJ1-2): ETGVTQSPTHLIKTRGQQVTLRCSSQSGHNTVSWYQQALGQGPQFIFQYYREEENGRGNFPPRFSGLQFPNYSSELNVNALELDDSALYLCASSLTLDRGYGYTFGSGTRLTVV.

The chain recombines TRBV28 with TRBJ1-5, with 9 positions matching TRBD1. The CDR3 is made up of 15 amino acids. The V gene's germline CDR1 is MDHEN and CDR2 SYDVKM. J was trimmed by 4 bases and V by 5 bases; bases with no gene match: 6. The CDR3 loop is CASSLRGTGNQPQHF. CDR3 nucleotide sequence: TGTGCCAGCAGTCTCCGGGGGACAGGGAATCAGCCCCAGCATTTT.

This chain joins TRBV7-8 and TRBJ2-5; 11 nucleotides line up with TRBD1. Germline assignment: CDR1 SGHVS and CDR2 FQNEAQ. This CDR3 is built from 17 residues. V shed 1 base, J shed 4 bases, and the junction held 8 bases outside the gene matches. The CDR3 region is CASSLGAGGQGAETQYF. CDR3 DNA sequence: TGTGCCAGCAGCTTAGGTGCCGGAGGACAGGGGGCAGAGACCCAGTACTTC.

The CDR3 loop reads CASSLYSLDNQPQHF. In DNA, the CDR3 is TGTGCCAGCAGCTTGTATTCACTAGATAATCAGCCCCAGCATTTT. The rearrangement joins TRBV5-5 to TRBJ1-5, with D unresolved. In germline, CDR1 is SGHKS, CDR2 YYEKEE (reference sequence). V lost 1 base, J lost 4 bases, and 12 bases lay in between. This CDR3 has 15 amino acids. The entire variable domain, with the rest obtained from reference TRBV5-5 and TRBJ1-5, is as follows: DAGVTQSPTHLIKTRGQQVTLRCSPISGHKSVSWYQQVLGQGPQFIFQYYEKEERGRGNFPDRFSARQFPNYSSELNVNALLLGDSALYLCASSLYSLDNQPQHFGDGTRLSIL.

V usage is TRBV7-2 and J usage is TRBJ2-7, with 7 nucleotides matching TRBD2. The CDR3 runs 15 residues. Looked up from germline, CDR1 is SGHTA and CDR2 is FQGNSA. After removal of 6 bases from V and 5 bases from J, the junction contained 13 bases not matched to a gene. CDR3 amino acids: CASSPGRGRSNEQYF. Written as DNA, the CDR3 is TGTGCCAGCAGTCCCGGGCGCGGGAGAAGCAACGAGCAGTACTTC.

J is TRBJ1-2 and V is TRBV19; D might be TRBD1 (6 bases). V lost 4 bases, J lost 4 bases, and 16 bases lay in between. Germline V gene lookup returns CDR1 LNHDA and CDR2 SQIVND (reference sequence). CDR3 size: 15 residues. The CDR3 nucleotides read TGTGCCAGTAGTAAAAGACACAGGGAGAGCTATGGCTACACCTTC. Its translation is CASSKRHRESYGYTF.

The gene calls are TRBV19 and TRBJ2-7; no clear D. The CDR3 is made up of 15 amino acids. The germline gives CDR1 LNHDA, CDR2 SQIVND (reference sequence). V dropped 3 bases and J dropped 2 bases, with 14 bases sitting between them. As DNA, the CDR3 is TGTGCCAGTAGTATTACTCCGACGTCCACCTACGAGCAGTACTTC. Protein sequence: CASSITPTSTYEQYF.

The J gene is TRBJ1-4, the V gene TRBV11-2; D gene ambiguous. This CDR3 has 15 residues. Germline V lookup: CDR1 SGHAT, CDR2 FQNNGV. V was clipped by 1 base and J by 0 bases, with 6 bases between them. The CDR3 spells CASSLAETTNEKLFF. CDR3 DNA sequence: TGTGCCAGCAGCTTAGCAGAGACAACTAATGAAAAACTGTTTTTT.

J is TRBJ1-4 and V is TRBV10-3, with 7 bases matching TRBD1. CDR1 and CDR2 from the germline V gene are ENHRY and SYGVKD. This CDR3 has 14 amino acids. J lost 3 bases, V lost 9 bases, and 7 bases had no gene match. The CDR3 region is CAIKGQGANEKLFF. The DNA for the CDR3 is TGTGCCATTAAAGGGCAGGGGGCTAATGAAAAACTGTTTTTT.

This chain joins TRBV11-2 and TRBJ1-5; D gene unclear. V lost 0 bases and J 5 bases, leaving 8 bases between the germline ends. The germline CDR1 and CDR2 sequences are SGHAT and FQNNGV. The CDR3 has 14 residues. CDR3 in DNA: TGTGCCAGCAGCTTAGATGGTTTCCATCAGCCCCAGCATTTT. Amino acid sequence: CASSLDGFHQPQHF.

The chain combines TRBV7-9 with TRBJ1-1, with a tentative D call TRBD1 (6 bases). Trimming took off 5 bases at V and 0 bases at J, with 13 bases between the two ends. The germline CDR1 and CDR2 sequences are SEHNR and FQNEAQ (reference sequence). The CDR3 contains 15 residues. The CDR3 coding sequence is TGTGCCAGCAGCCCCAGACAGGCTCTGAACACTGAAGCTTTCTTT. Its translation is CASSPRQALNTEAFF.

The chain couples TRBV29-1 to TRBJ2-7, with D uncertain. CDR3 size: 14 residues. V lost 4 bases and J 1 base, leaving 14 bases between the germline ends. The germline V gene encodes CDR1 SQVTM and CDR2 ANQGSEA. The CDR3 region is CSVAAFSRSYEQYF. The CDR3 nucleotides are TGCAGCGTTGCCGCTTTTAGCAGGTCCTACGAGCAGTACTTC.

The rearrangement uses TRBV5-6 and TRBJ2-7; 7 nucleotides line up with TRBD1. V was clipped by 4 bases and J by 4 bases; unmatched bases: 11. Looked up from germline, CDR1 is SGHDT and CDR2 is YYEEEE. The CDR3 spans 15 residues. CDR3 amino acids: CASSPRQGSLYEQYF. The CDR3 bases are TGTGCCAGCAGCCCTCGACAGGGCTCCCTTTACGAGCAGTACTTC.